This TCR beta chain was profiled in a study of spatial heterogeneity in lung cancer (dated 2019 in TCRdb). About the full investigation: Beta-chain transcripts were consistently detected in greater numbers than alpha-chain transcripts, which likely reflected higher beta-chain transcript abundance. The study linked features of the TCR repertoire to counts of nonsynonymous mutations, which were determined by whole-exome sequencing of tumor tissue. Both alpha and beta chains were TCR-sequenced in samples taken at surgery, namely 220 tumor regions, fewer than 85 matched nontumor lung samples and approximately 58 PBMC samples. The study quantitatively compared TCR alpha and beta repertoires across multiple tumor regions, matched nontumor lung and blood in non-small cell lung cancer. In tumor regions, TCR transcript counts showed a strong correlation with a T cell transcriptional module score from matched bulk RNA-seq. In the raw uncorrected reads, each unique combination of TCR and UMI appeared on average more than ten times. Findings and caveats that apply to the study as a whole: A correlation was observed between the number of expanded intratumoral alpha and beta TCRs and the tumor nonsynonymous mutation count. Estimated TCR-seq coverage of tumor T cells was only 5.5% to 8% for alpha chains and roughly 12% for beta chains. Counts of ubiquitous and regional expanded TCRs correlated with counts of ubiquitous and regional nonsynonymous mutations, respectively. Confirming at a functional level the hypothesis that regional TCRs recognize regional mutations was considered to require additional single-cell paired TCR alpha and beta sequencing.

Read against the paper, the sample's time point label means: sample taken at primary tumor resection. Samples were obtained from about 75 patients with early-stage, untreated non-small cell lung cancer from the lung TRACERx cohort. Whole RNA extracted from tumor and nontumor lung tissue, or from cryopreserved PBMC samples, was used for TCR sequencing without cell sorting. Only patients with enough RNA available from two or more tumor regions were chosen for TCR sequencing. Before being selected, tumor and adjacent nontumor lung specimens were reviewed by a lung pathologist. The protocol used for the library was 5' RACE. TCRdb names NextSeq 500 as the instrument used. To allow correction of PCR and sequencing errors, the TCR library protocol tagged every TCR cDNA molecule with a unique molecular identifier. Under the source paper's analysis protocol: TCR identification, UMI-based error correction and CDR3 extraction were performed with Decombinator tools. Expanded TCRs were defined as those above a frequency of 2 per 1,000, corresponding to the top 1% of the tumor frequency distribution. Expanded tumor TCRs statistically deemed absent (corrected P<0.05) from at least one tumor region were classed as regional, and all other expanded tumor TCRs were classed as ubiquitous. Rényi diversity was computed with the R vegan package after subsampling each repertoire 100 times to 5,000 TCRs. CDR3 similarity networks were built from amino acid triplet string-kernel similarity, connecting CDR3s with pairwise similarity above 0.82. TCRdb reanalyzed the raw reads on its own, using fastp at Q25 for trimming and MiXCR for clone calling, and kept in-frame beta chains. A single entry per CDR3 protein holds the most common genes and DNA from its merged rows. The authors' filters were not applied to this entry. The sample table holds around 12,000 distinct CDR3 sequences, of which about 5% were seen once. 11% of the sample lies in the top ten.

This clonotype was picked up many times. What this receptor recognizes is not known. No base quality information exists; no much larger clone differs at one position. Including cysteine and phenylalanine, the CDR3 has 17 amino acids. CDR3 DNA is the only sequence kept; it has 51 bases, read in frame from the first base. At the junction V is shortened by 4 bases and J by 4 bases; bases outside the gene matches: 13. According to the germline V gene (reference sequence), CDR1 reads PRHDT and CDR2 reads FYEKMQ. This material consisted of lung tumor tissue, taken at surgery. This receptor was obtained from a female donor with early-stage non-small cell lung cancer. Recombination connected TRBV13 to TRBJ2-1; 7 bases in the middle match TRBD1. The CDR3 reads as follows: CASSWGGIGGQYNEQFF. DNA sequence: TGTGCCAGCAGCTGGGGTGGTATTGGGGGACAGTACAATGAGCAGTTCTTC.